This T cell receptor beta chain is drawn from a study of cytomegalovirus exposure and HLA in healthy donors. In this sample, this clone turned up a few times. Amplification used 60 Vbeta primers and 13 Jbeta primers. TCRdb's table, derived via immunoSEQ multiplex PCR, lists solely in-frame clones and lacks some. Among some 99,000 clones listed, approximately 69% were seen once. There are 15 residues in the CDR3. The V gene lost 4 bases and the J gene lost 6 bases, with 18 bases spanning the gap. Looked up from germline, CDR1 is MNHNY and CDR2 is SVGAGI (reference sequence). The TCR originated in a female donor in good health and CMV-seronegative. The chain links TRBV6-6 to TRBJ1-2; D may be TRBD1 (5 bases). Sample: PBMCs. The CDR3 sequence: CASSSRQGGGDGYTF. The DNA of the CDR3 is TGTGCCAGCAGTTCCCGGCAGGGTGGTGGGGATGGCTACACCTTC.